These 27 T cell receptor beta chains originate from one sample sequenced in a study of T cell clonality in common variable immunodeficiency. Only in-frame clones appear in the TCRdb table, and some are missing; sequencing was by immunoSEQ multiplex PCR. This sample has about 42,000 clones, each found more than once. The sequencing sample was made of peripheral blood mononuclear cells. The receptors shown here come from a person aged 18 to 69 in good health.

In this sample, this clone turned up many times. The read halts 3 residues ahead of the CDR3 end, with the missing end drawn from the germline J gene. The J gene is TRBJ1-4, the V gene TRBV4-1; 7 bases match TRBD1. The V and J ends lost 8 bases and 5 bases, in that order; junction bases with no gene match: 8. This CDR3 comprises 14 residues. Germline CDR1 is MGHRA and CDR2 is YSYEKL. The CDR3 loop is CASRLSGGNEKLFF. The sequenced part of the CDR3 DNA is TGCGCCAGCCGCCTATCAGGGGGGAATGAAAAA.

This clone appeared many times. The read gets to within 3 residues of the CDR3 end, and the germline J gene fills in the rest. This chain connects TRBV19 to TRBJ2-3; D call uncertain. With 5 bases removed from V and 2 bases from J, the gap between germline ends came to 8 bases. Germline CDR1 reads LNHDA; CDR2 reads SQIVND (reference sequence). The CDR3 is 13 residues long. CDR3 bases read: TGTGCCAGTAGTTTAAGACTCACAGATACG. Translating gives CASSLRLTDT. The whole CDR3 is CASSLRLTDTQYF.

At least ten counts were recorded for this clone. The read ends 3 residues before the CDR3 terminus; that terminus is restored from the germline J gene. The chain joins TRBV7-2 to TRBJ1-6; 7 bases are a match to TRBD1. V lost 2 bases to trimming and J lost 7 bases; unmatched junction nucleotides: 2. Germline V lookup: CDR1 SGHTA, CDR2 FQGNSA. The CDR3 extends over 14 amino acids. CDR3 residues: CASSLKGQNSPLHF. The part of the CDR3 DNA that was read is TGTGCCAGCAGCTTAAAGGGACAGAATTCACCC.

This clone was found many times. The read ends 3 residues before the CDR3 terminus; that terminus is restored from the germline J gene. The rearrangement joins TRBV7-6 to TRBJ1-5; D is possibly TRBD1 (5 bases). V was trimmed by 1 base and J by 4 bases, leaving 5 bases between them. The length of the CDR3 is 13 residues. CDR1 SGHVS and CDR2 FNYEAQ come from the germline V gene. The covered CDR3 bases are TGTGCCAGCAGCTTAGGACAGAATCAGCCC. The encoded protein is CASSLGQNQP. The CDR3 reads in full as CASSLGQNQPQHF.

This clone was found many times. The read ends 3 residues shy of where the CDR3 ends; the end is completed using the germline J gene. This chain uses TRBV19 with TRBJ1-1; D is ambiguous. The CDR3 is 14 amino acids. The ends were cut back, 6 bases at V and 0 bases at J, with 11 bases in the middle. The germline CDR1 and CDR2 sequences are LNHDA and SQIVND (reference sequence). The DNA read from the CDR3 is TGTGCCAGTAGGAGGTCAGGCGTGAACACTGAA. This translates into CASRRSGVNTE. The entire CDR3 reads CASRRSGVNTEAFF.

This clone has ten or more counts. The read finishes 3 residues shy of the CDR3 end, and the germline J gene is used to complete it. The genes are TRBV11-2 and TRBJ2-7, with 7 nucleotides matching TRBD2. Germline assignment: CDR1 SGHAT and CDR2 FQNNGV. The ends lost 6 bases at V and 3 bases at J; junction bases unmatched: 5. There are 13 residues in the CDR3. CDR3 bases read: TGTGCCAGCAGGCGGGACTACGACTACGAG. Protein product: CASRRDYDYE. The CDR3 as a whole reads CASRRDYDYEQYF.

The sample holds many counts of this clone. The missing CDR3 end, 3 residues past where the read stops, is filled in from the germline J gene. The chain joins TRBV6-2 or TRBV6-3 to TRBJ2-2; the D gene could be TRBD1 or TRBD2 (5 bases each). CDR3 length: 14 amino acids. V was cut by 2 bases and J by 5 bases, with 9 bases left in between. The V gene's germline CDR1 is MNHEY and CDR2 SVGEGT. The chain's CDR3 is CASSYLEGTGELFF. The DNA read from the CDR3 is TGTGCCAGCAGTTACCTAGAGGGGACCGGGGAG.

This clone was found many times. The read ends 3 residues early relative to the CDR3; the germline J gene fills the gap. The V gene is TRBV5-1, the J gene TRBJ2-3; 7 bases match TRBD1. Germline lookup yields CDR1 SGHRS and CDR2 YFSETQ. The V segment lost 4 bases and the J segment 2 bases; nucleotides outside the gene matches: 4. The CDR3 covers 14 residues. This chain's CDR3 is CASSRGGDTDTQYF. The sequenced CDR3 bases are TGCGCCAGCAGCAGAGGGGGCGACACAGATACG.

This clone has a count of ten or more. The sequenced fragment ends 3 residues before the CDR3 boundary, so the rest is inferred from the germline J gene. The gene calls are TRBV6-2 or TRBV6-3 and TRBJ1-1; D unclear. The germline CDR1 and CDR2 sequences are MNHEY and SVGEGT. With 3 bases removed from V and 6 bases from J, the gap between germline ends came to 17 bases. This CDR3 spans 15 amino acids. The part of the CDR3 DNA that was read is TGTGCCAGCAGTTATTCTGCCAGGAGTTGGTCTGAA. As protein: CASSYSARSWSE. In full, the CDR3 reads CASSYSARSWSEAFF.

This clone was detected many times. Partial CDR3 DNA: TGCAGTGCTGCCTTACAGGCCCTTTCCTACAATGAG. Protein product: CSAALQALSYNE. The CDR3 in its entirety is CSAALQALSYNEQFF. This sequence joins TRBV20-1 and TRBJ2-1; perhaps TRBD1 as D (5 bases). The observed sequence ends 3 residues before the CDR3 terminus, with the missing tail filled in from the germline J gene. Germline lookup yields CDR1 DFQATT and CDR2 SNEGSKA (reference sequence). Deletions cut 5 bases from V and 1 base from J, with 15 bases between. There are 15 residues in the CDR3.

There are a few counts of this clone. The read ends 3 residues early relative to the CDR3; the germline J gene fills the gap. The V call is TRBV19, the J call TRBJ2-7; D possibly corresponds to TRBD2 (5 bases). With 3 bases removed from V and 2 bases from J, the gap between germline ends came to 14 bases. CDR3 size: 15 residues. The germline V gene has CDR1 LNHDA and CDR2 SQIVND (reference sequence). The DNA read from the CDR3 is TGTGCCAGTAGTATTTACTGGACTTCTCCCTACGAG. It encodes CASSIYWTSPYE. The full CDR3 reads CASSIYWTSPYEQYF.

At least ten counts were recorded for this clone. With the read ending 3 residues before the CDR3 end, the germline J gene is used to fill in that end. This chain links TRBV19 with TRBJ1-5; 8 bases are shared with TRBD1. The V gene end was trimmed by 4 bases and the J gene end by 7 bases; junction bases not matched to a gene: 9. The CDR3 has 15 amino acids. The germline CDR1 and CDR2 sequences are LNHDA and SQIVND (reference sequence). The sequenced CDR3 bases are TGTGCCAGTAGTACTACCGGACAGGGACGCCAGCCC. Amino acid sequence: CASSTTGQGRQP. The full CDR3 sequence reads CASSTTGQGRQPQHF.

This clone was picked up many times. Coverage ceases 3 residues before the CDR3 finishes, and the germline J gene fills in the end. This chain uses TRBV30 with TRBJ1-1; 8 positions agree with TRBD1. The V and J ends lost 2 bases and 4 bases, in that order; junction bases with no gene match: 6. CDR1 GTSNPN and CDR2 SVGIG come from the germline V gene (reference sequence). CDR3 length: 14 amino acids. CDR3 bases read: TGTGCCTGGAGTCTTTCAGGGGGCACCACTGAA. It codes for CAWSLSGGTTE. The full CDR3 sequence reads CAWSLSGGTTEAFF.

The table lists this clone with a few counts. The CDR3 is cut off 3 residues early in the read; its end comes from the germline J gene. V is TRBV19 and J is TRBJ1-3; D unclear. Germline lookup yields CDR1 LNHDA and CDR2 SQIVND (reference sequence). V lost 5 bases to trimming and J lost 0 bases, with 14 bases between them. This CDR3 region has 16 residues. The CDR3 sequence: CASSPQEGRSGNTIYF. The DNA read from the CDR3 is TGTGCCAGTAGTCCCCAGGAGGGCCGCTCTGGAAACACC.

On this clone: The read gets to within 3 residues of the CDR3 end, and the germline J gene fills in the rest. The genes are TRBV6-1 and TRBJ1-2; D might be TRBD1 (6 bases). The CDR3 contains 14 residues. Germline values: CDR1 MNHNS, CDR2 SASEGT. Partial CDR3 DNA: TGTGCCAGCAGTGAAGGCGGGCGGGGGCTTGAC. As protein: CASSEGGRGLD. In full, the CDR3 is CASSEGGRGLDYTF.

This clone occurred many times. The sequenced part of the CDR3 DNA is TGCGCCAGCAGCCTACTAGTCTCTATTTCAGGAGTTCAAGAGACC. Protein product: CASSLLVSISGVQET. The whole CDR3 sequence is CASSLLVSISGVQETQYF. The gene calls are TRBV5-1 and TRBJ2-5; weak D call: TRBD2 (5 bases). The sequence runs out 3 residues before the end of the CDR3; the remainder is reconstructed from the germline J gene. Between the trimmed V and J ends, which lost 4 bases and 2 bases, there was a span of 24 bases. The CDR3 extends over 18 amino acids. Germline loops: CDR1 SGHRS, CDR2 YFSETQ. Full variable domain (outside the CDR3, taken from reference TRBV5-1 and TRBJ2-5): KAGVTQTPRYLIKTRGQQVTLSCSPISGHRSVSWYQQTPGQGLQFLFEYFSETQRNKGNFPGRFSGRQFSNSRSEMNVSTLELGDSALYLCASSLLVSISGVQETQYFGPGTRLLVL.

Regarding this clone: Read data end 3 residues before the CDR3 end; the end is taken from the germline J gene. The chain is built from TRBV11-1 and TRBJ2-7; the D call may be TRBD1 or TRBD2 (5 bases each). Germline V lookup: CDR1 SGHAT, CDR2 FQDESV (reference sequence). The CDR3 runs 14 residues. The V end was cut by 2 bases, the J end by 3 bases, with 11 bases between. Partial CDR3 DNA: TGTGCCAGCAGCTTATTTCCAGGGAGCTACGAG. It specifies CASSLFPGSYE. The whole CDR3 sequence reads CASSLFPGSYEQYF.

This clone came up many times. The read gets to within 3 residues of the CDR3 end, and the germline J gene fills in the rest. The chain uses TRBV5-5 and TRBJ2-5; a possible D gene is TRBD2 (6 bases). The CDR3 loop spans 15 amino acids. In germline, CDR1 is SGHKS, CDR2 YYEKEE (reference sequence). V lost 0 bases, J lost 5 bases, and 14 bases lay in between. CDR3 loop: CASSLGQGGGETQYF. Incomplete CDR3 DNA: TGTGCCAGCAGCTTGGGGCAGGGCGGAGGGGAGACC.

This clone occurred many times. One end of the junction does not line up with germline, which may come from a read error. The read terminates 3 residues ahead of where the CDR3 ends, so the germline J gene completes it. The V call is TRBV20-1, the J call TRBJ2-3; 10 nucleotides agree with TRBD2. This CDR3 contains 15 residues. The germline V gene has CDR1 DFQATT and CDR2 SNEGSKA (reference sequence). Here the CDR3 reads CSARPGTSVSDAQYF. Partial CDR3 DNA: TGCAGTGCTCGCCCCGGGACTAGCGTGTCAGATGCG.

This clone has a count of ten or more. The CDR3 goes on 3 residues after the read ends, and that part is filled in from the germline J gene. The same CDR3 arises from other DNA sequences in this sample as well. The chain has TRBV5-4 and TRBJ2-3, with 8 positions matching TRBD1. This CDR3 spans 13 amino acids. V trimming: 7 bases; J trimming: 2 bases; junction bases outside the gene matches: 3. CDR1 SGHNT and CDR2 YYREEE come from the germline V gene (reference sequence). CDR3 loop: CASFRGPTDTQYF. The sequenced CDR3 bases are TGTGCCAGCTTCAGGGGGCCCACAGATACG.

This clone was counted ten times or more. The CDR3 DNA, read in part, is TGCGCCAGCAGCCAAGAGGTAGGGGGCCGCGGAGATACG. This encodes CASSQEVGGRGDT. The whole CDR3 reads CASSQEVGGRGDTQYF. J is TRBJ2-3 and V is TRBV4-1; 7 positions match TRBD1. The missing CDR3 end, 3 residues past where the read stops, is filled in from the germline J gene. The V and J ends lost 0 bases and 5 bases, in that order; junction bases with no gene match: 8. The CDR3 length is 16 residues. CDR1 MGHRA and CDR2 YSYEKL come from the germline V gene.

This clone was observed many times. The read comes to an end 3 residues before the CDR3 does, leaving the germline J gene to fill in the end. V usage is TRBV20-1 and J usage is TRBJ2-5, with TRBD1 matching 7 bases. The CDR3 is 13 amino acids. Looked up from germline, CDR1 is DFQATT and CDR2 is SNEGSKA (reference sequence). Unmatched junction bases numbered 3, after V lost 3 bases and J lost 2 bases. This CDR3 reads CSARDRFQETQYF. Partial CDR3 DNA: TGCAGTGCTAGGGACAGGTTTCAAGAGACC.

This clone was observed at least ten times. The read ends 3 residues before the CDR3 terminus; that terminus is restored from the germline J gene. The chain joins TRBV5-1 to TRBJ2-1, with TRBD2 matching 7 bases. Germline V gives CDR1 SGHRS, CDR2 YFSETQ. This CDR3 contains 13 residues. J was trimmed by 9 bases and V by 0 bases; bases with no gene match: 3. The sequenced CDR3 bases are TGCGCCAGCAGCTTGGGGCGGGAGCGTGAG. This gives the protein CASSLGRERE. In full, the CDR3 is CASSLGREREQFF.

This clone has ten or more counts. From the germline J gene comes the end of the CDR3, since the read stops 3 residues before it. J is TRBJ2-7 and V is TRBV30; tentative D call: TRBD1 (6 bases). This CDR3 is built from 14 residues. Per germline, CDR1 GTSNPN and CDR2 SVGIG (reference sequence). Trimming took off 1 base at V and 6 bases at J, with 16 bases between the two ends. The CDR3 protein is CAWSGVGAQFEQYF. The DNA read from the CDR3 is TGTGCCTGGAGTGGGGTGGGGGCGCAGTTCGAG.

This clone was found a few times. The read terminates 3 residues ahead of where the CDR3 ends, so the germline J gene completes it. The chain carries TRBV11-2 and TRBJ2-3; 9 bases align to TRBD2. CDR3 length: 15 amino acids. V shed 5 bases, J shed 6 bases, and the junction held 9 bases outside the gene matches. CDR1 is SGHAT and CDR2 is FQNNGV in the germline V gene. The CDR3 bases that were read are TGTGCCAGCAGCCCAACAGCGGGGGGTTCGGATACG. This translates into CASSPTAGGSDT. The whole CDR3 protein reads CASSPTAGGSDTQYF.

This clone has a handful of counts. The CDR3 end lies 3 residues beyond the end of the read and is filled in from the germline J gene. V and J are TRBV20-1 and TRBJ1-2; 8 bases line up with TRBD1. The V gene end was trimmed by 0 bases and the J gene end by 4 bases; junction bases not matched to a gene: 10. Germline CDR1 is DFQATT and CDR2 is SNEGSKA (reference sequence). CDR3 length equals 16 residues. The CDR3 here is CSARDLVTGAGYGYTF. CDR3 DNA (partial): TGCAGTGCTAGAGATCTAGTGACAGGGGCGGGCTATGGC.

In this sample, this clone turned up many times. Incomplete CDR3 DNA: TGTGCCAGCAGCTTAAATCGGGGGGAATCAGATACG. This codes for CASSLNRGESDT. From start to end, the CDR3 is CASSLNRGESDTQYF. The chain is built from TRBV7-3 and TRBJ2-3, with 7 bases aligning to TRBD2. The CDR3 extends 3 residues past the end of the read, so its final part is completed from the germline J gene. Germline V gene lookup returns CDR1 SGHTA and CDR2 FQGTGA. This CDR3 has 15 amino acids. The junction had 5 bases not matched to a gene; V was cut back by 1 base and J by 4 bases. The full variable domain, with the rest looked up from reference TRBV7-3 and TRBJ2-3, is GAGVSQTPSNKVTEKGKYVELRCDPISGHTALYWYRQSLGQGPEFLIYFQGTGAADDSGLPNDRFFAVRPEGSVSTLKIQRTERGDSAVYLCASSLNRGESDTQYFGPGTRLTVL.